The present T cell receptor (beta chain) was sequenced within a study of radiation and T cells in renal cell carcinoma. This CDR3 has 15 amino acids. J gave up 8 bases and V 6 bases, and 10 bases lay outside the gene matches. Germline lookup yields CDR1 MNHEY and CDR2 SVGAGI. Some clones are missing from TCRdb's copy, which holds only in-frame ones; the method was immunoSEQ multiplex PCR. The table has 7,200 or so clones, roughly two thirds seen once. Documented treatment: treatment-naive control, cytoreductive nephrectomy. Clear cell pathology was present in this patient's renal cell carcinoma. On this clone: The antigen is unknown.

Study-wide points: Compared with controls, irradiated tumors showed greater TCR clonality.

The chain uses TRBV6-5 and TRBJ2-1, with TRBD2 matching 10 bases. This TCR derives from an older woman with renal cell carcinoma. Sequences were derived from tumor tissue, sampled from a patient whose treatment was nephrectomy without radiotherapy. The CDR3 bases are TGTGCCAGCAGGGAAAGCGGGGGGGCGTCTGATGAGCAGTTCTTC. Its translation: CASRESGGASDEQFF.